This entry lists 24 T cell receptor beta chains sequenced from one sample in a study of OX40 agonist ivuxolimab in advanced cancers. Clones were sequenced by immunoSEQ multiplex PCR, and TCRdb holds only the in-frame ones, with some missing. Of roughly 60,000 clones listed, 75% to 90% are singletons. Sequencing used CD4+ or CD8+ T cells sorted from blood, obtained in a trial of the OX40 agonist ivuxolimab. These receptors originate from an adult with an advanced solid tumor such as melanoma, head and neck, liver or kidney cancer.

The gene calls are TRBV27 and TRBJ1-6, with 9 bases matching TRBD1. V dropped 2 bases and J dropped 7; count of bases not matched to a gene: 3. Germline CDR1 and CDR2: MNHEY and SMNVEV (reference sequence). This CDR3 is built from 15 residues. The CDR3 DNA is TGTGCCAGCAGTTTAGTGGGACAGGGAAATTCACCCCTCCACTTT. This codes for CASSLVGQGNSPLHF.

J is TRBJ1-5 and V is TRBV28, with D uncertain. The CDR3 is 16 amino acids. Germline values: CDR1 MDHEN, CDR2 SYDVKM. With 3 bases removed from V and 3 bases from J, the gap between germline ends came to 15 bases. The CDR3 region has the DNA TGTGCCAGCAGTTTCGGAGGAACAGTCTCCAATCAGCCCCAGCATTTT. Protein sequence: CASSFGGTVSNQPQHF.

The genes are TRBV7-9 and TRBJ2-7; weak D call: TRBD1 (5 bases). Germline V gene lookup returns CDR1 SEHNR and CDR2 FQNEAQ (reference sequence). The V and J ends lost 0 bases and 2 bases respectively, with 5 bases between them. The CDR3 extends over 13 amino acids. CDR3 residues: CASSLATAYEQYF. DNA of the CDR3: TGTGCCAGCAGCTTAGCGACAGCCTACGAGCAGTACTTC. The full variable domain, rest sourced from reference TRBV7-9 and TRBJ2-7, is DTGVSQNPRHKITKRGQNVTFRCDPISEHNRLYWYRQTLGQGPEFLTYFQNEAQLEKSRLLSDRFSAERPKGSFSTLEIQRTEQGDSAMYLCASSLATAYEQYFGPGTRLTVT.

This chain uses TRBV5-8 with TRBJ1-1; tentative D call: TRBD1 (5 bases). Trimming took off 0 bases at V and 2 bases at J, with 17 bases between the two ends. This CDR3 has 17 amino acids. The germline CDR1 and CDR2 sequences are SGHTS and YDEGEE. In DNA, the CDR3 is TGTGCCAGCAGCTTGGGGACGGTGGAAGGGGAAAACACTGAAGCTTTCTTT. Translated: CASSLGTVEGENTEAFF.

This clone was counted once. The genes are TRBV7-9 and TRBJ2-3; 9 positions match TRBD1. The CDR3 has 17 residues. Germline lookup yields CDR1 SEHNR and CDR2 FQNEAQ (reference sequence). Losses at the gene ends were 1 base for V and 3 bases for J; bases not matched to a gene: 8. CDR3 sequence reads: CASSLVGVTGGTDTQYF. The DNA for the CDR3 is TGTGCCAGCAGCTTAGTGGGGGTGACAGGGGGTACAGATACGCAGTATTTT.

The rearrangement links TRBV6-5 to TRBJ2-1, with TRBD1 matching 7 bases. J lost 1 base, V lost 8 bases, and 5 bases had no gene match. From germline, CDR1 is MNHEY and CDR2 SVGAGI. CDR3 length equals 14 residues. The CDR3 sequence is CASGDRASYNEQFF. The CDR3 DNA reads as TGTGCCAGCGGAGACAGGGCTTCCTACAATGAGCAGTTCTTC.

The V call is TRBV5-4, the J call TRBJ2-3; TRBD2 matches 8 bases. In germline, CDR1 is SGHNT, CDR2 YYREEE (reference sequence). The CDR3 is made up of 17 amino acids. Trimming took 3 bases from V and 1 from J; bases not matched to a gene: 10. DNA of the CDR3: TGTGCCAGCAGCTGGGGAGCGGGAGTATCCGGCACAGATACGCAGTATTTT. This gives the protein CASSWGAGVSGTDTQYF.

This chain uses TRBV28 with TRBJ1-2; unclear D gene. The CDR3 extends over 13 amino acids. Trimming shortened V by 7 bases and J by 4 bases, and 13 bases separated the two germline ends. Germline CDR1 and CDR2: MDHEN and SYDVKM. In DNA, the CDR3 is TGTGCCAGCAACCCAGCACCCGGCTATGGCTACACCTTC. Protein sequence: CASNPAPGYGYTF.

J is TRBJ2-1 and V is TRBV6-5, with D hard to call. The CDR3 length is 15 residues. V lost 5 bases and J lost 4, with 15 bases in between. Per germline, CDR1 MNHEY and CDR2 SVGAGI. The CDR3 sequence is CASSGFNGLYNEQFF. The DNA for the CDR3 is TGTGCCAGCAGTGGCTTCAATGGTCTATACAATGAGCAGTTCTTC.

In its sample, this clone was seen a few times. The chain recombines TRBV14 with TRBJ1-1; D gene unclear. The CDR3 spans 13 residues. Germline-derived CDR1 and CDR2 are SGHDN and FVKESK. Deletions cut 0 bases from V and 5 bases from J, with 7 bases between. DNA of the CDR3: TGTGCCAGCAGCCAAGATTTGCGAACTGAAGCTTTCTTT. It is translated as CASSQDLRTEAFF. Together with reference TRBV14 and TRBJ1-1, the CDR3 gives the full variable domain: EAGVTQFPSHSVIEKGQTVTLRCDPISGHDNLYWYRRVMGKEIKFLLHFVKESKQDESGMPNNRFLAERTGGTYSTLKVQPAELEDSGVYFCASSQDLRTEAFFGQGTRLTVV.

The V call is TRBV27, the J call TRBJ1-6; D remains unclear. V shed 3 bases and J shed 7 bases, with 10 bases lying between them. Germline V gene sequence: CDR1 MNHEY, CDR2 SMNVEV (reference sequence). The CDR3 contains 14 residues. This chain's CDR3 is CASSFGVTNSPLHF. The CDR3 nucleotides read TGTGCCAGCAGTTTTGGGGTAACAAATTCACCCCTCCACTTT.

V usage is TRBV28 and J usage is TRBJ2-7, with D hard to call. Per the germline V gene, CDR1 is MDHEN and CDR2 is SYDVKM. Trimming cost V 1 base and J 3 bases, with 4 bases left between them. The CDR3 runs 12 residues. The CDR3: CASSLYGYEQYF. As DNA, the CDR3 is TGTGCCAGCAGTTTATATGGCTACGAGCAGTACTTC. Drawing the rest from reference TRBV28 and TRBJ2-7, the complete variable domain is DVKVTQSSRYLVKRTGEKVFLECVQDMDHENMFWYRQDPGLGLRLIYFSYDVKMKEKGDIPEGYSVSREKKERFSLILESASTNQTSMYLCASSLYGYEQYFGPGTRLTVT.

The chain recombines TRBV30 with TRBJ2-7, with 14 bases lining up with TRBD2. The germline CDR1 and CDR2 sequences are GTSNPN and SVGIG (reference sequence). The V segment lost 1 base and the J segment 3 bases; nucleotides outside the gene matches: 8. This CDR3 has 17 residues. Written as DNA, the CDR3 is TGTGCCTGGAGTGGGGGACTAGCGGGAGTAGTGGACTACGAGCAGTACTTC. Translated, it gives CAWSGGLAGVVDYEQYF.

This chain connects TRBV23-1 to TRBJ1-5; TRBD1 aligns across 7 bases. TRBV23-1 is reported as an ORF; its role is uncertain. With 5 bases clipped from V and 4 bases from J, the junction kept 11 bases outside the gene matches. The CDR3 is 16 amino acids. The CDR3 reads CASSLPTGPNNQPQHF. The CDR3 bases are TGCGCCAGCAGTTTACCGACAGGGCCTAATAATCAGCCCCAGCATTTT.

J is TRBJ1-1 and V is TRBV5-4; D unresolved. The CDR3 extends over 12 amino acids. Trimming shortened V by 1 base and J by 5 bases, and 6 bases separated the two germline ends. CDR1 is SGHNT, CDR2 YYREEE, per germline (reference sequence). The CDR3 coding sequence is TGTGCCAGCAGCTTGTTGGGTACTGAAGCTTTCTTT. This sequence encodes CASSLLGTEAFF.

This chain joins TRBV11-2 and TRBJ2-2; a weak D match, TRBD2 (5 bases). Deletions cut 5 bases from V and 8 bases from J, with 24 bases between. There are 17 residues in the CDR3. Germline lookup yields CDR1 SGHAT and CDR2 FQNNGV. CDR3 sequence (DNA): TGTGCCAGCAGCAGACCGGGGTCCCGCACTAGTGAGGGGGAGCTGTTTTTT. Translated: CASSRPGSRTSEGELFF. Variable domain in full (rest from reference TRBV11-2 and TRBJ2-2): EAGVAQSPRYKIIEKRQSVAFWCNPISGHATLYWYQQILGQGPKLLIQFQNNGVVDDSQLPKDRFSAERLKGVDSTLKIQPAKLEDSAVYLCASSRPGSRTSEGELFFGEGSRLTVL.

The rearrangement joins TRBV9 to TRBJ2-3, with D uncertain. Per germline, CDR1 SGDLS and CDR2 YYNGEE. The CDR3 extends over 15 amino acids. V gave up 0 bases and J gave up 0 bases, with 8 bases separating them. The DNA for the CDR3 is TGTGCCAGCAGCGTAGAGGGCAGAAGCACAGATACGCAGTATTTT. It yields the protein CASSVEGRSTDTQYF. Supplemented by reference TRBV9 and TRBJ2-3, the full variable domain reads DSGVTQTPKHLITATGQRVTLRCSPRSGDLSVYWYQQSLDQGLQFLIQYYNGEERAKGNILERFSAQQFPDLHSELNLSSLELGDSALYFCASSVEGRSTDTQYFGPGTRLTVL.

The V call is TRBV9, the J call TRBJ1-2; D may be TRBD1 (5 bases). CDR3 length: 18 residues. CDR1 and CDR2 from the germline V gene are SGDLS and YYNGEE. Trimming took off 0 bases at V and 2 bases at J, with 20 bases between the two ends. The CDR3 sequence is CASSVVGEWGVLNYGYTF. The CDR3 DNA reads TGTGCCAGCAGCGTAGTGGGAGAGTGGGGGGTCCTCAACTATGGCTACACCTTC.

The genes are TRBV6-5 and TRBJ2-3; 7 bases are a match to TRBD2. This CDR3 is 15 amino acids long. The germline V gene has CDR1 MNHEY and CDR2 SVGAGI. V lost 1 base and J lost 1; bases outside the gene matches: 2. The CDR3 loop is CASSYFAGGTDTQYF. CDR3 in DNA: TGTGCCAGCAGTTACTTTGCGGGAGGCACAGATACGCAGTATTTT.

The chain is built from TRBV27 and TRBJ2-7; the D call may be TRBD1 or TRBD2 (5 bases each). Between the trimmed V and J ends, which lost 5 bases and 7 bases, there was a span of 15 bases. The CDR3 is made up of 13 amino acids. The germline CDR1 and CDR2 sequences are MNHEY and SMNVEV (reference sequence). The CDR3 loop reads CASSEGTAQEQYF. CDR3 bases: TGTGCCAGCAGTGAAGGGACCGCTCAGGAGCAGTACTTC.

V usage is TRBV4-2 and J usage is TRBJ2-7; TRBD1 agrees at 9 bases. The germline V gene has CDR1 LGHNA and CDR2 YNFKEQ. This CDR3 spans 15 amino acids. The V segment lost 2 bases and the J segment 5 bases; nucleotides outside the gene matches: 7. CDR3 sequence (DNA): TGTGCCAGCAGCCAAATCGGGACAGGGATTCACGAGCAGTACTTC. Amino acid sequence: CASSQIGTGIHEQYF.

CDR3 sequence reads: CASSLIGLAGHEQYF. The CDR3 DNA sequence: TGTGCCAGCAGCTTGATAGGACTAGCGGGACACGAGCAGTACTTC. The chain couples TRBV7-3 to TRBJ2-7, with 12 bases matching TRBD2. Losses at the gene ends were 3 bases for V and 5 bases for J; bases not matched to a gene: 5. This CDR3 contains 15 residues. Germline V gene data show CDR1 as SGHTA and CDR2 as FQGTGA.

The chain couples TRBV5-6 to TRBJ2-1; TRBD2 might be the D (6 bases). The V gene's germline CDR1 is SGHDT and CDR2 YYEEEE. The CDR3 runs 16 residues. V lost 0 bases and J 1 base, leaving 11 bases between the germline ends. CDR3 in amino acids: CASSLDLAGSYNEQFF. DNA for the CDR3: TGTGCCAGCAGCTTGGATCTCGCGGGGTCCTACAATGAGCAGTTCTTC.

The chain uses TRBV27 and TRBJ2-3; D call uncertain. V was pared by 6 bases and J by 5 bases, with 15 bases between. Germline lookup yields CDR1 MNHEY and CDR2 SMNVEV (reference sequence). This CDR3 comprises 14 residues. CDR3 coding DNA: TGTGCCAGCAGCCGATCAATAGCAGGAGATACGCAGTATTTT. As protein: CASSRSIAGDTQYF.